These 21 T cell receptor beta chains were sequenced from one sample in a study of T cell repertoires in aging, cancer and after chemotherapy. TCR beta rearrangements were amplified from peripheral blood genomic DNA. A mixed TRB-A/B primer pool amplified rearranged TRB by multiplex touch-down PCR. TCRdb re-analysed the multiplex PCR reads in MiXCR, keeping a single row per CDR3 protein. The repertoire holds around 12,000 distinct CDR3 sequences, with 21% as singletons. Material for sequencing was blood. The receptors stem from a human donor in good health.

This clonotype came up many times. V and J are TRBV29-1 and TRBJ2-2; D tentatively fits TRBD1 or TRBD2 (6 bases each). This CDR3 region has 14 residues. Germline V gives CDR1 SQVTM, CDR2 ANQGSEA. Trimming left V 0 bases short and J 6 bases short, with 11 bases between. The CDR3: CSVEDLGGSGELFF. Written as DNA, the CDR3 is TGCAGCGTTGAAGATTTGGGGGGCTCCGGGGAGCTGTTTTTT.

V usage is TRBV4-2 and J usage is TRBJ2-5, with D perhaps assigned TRBD1 or TRBD2 (5 bases each). Germline V gives CDR1 LGHNA, CDR2 YNFKEQ. V lost 1 base to trimming and J lost 5 bases, with 17 bases between them. The CDR3 spans 16 residues. DNA for the CDR3: TGTGCCAGCAGCCAAGGTCGGGACCCGGTTGAGGAGACCCAGTACTTC. This sequence encodes CASSQGRDPVEETQYF.

The chain couples TRBV5-6 to TRBJ1-1; D unresolved. V was shortened by 0 bases and J by 4 bases, with 13 bases between the two germline ends. CDR1 and CDR2 from the germline V gene are SGHDT and YYEEEE. The length of the CDR3 is 15 residues. The CDR3 nucleotides read TGTGCCAGCAGCTTGGCGTTGGGAAGGGCCACTGAAGCTTTCTTT. This gives the protein CASSLALGRATEAFF.

This clonotype is deemed medium-sized. V and J are TRBV19 and TRBJ1-1, with 7 positions matching TRBD1. The CDR3 is 14 amino acids. J was trimmed by 3 bases and V by 5 bases; bases with no gene match: 6. CDR1 is LNHDA, CDR2 SQIVND, per germline (reference sequence). The CDR3 bases are TGTGCCAGTAGTCTTGGCAGGGGGTACACTGAAGCTTTCTTT. This encodes CASSLGRGYTEAFF. The full variable domain, rest sourced from reference TRBV19 and TRBJ1-1, is DGGITQSPKYLFRKEGQNVTLSCEQNLNHDAMYWYRQDPGQGLRLIYYSQIVNDFQKGDIAEGYSVSREKKESFPLTVTSAQKNPTAFYLCASSLGRGYTEAFFGQGTRLTVV.

V gene TRBV4-2 combines with J gene TRBJ2-2; unclear D gene. The V end lost 1 base, the J end lost 3 bases, and 12 bases lay between the germline ends. This CDR3 spans 16 amino acids. The germline V gene has CDR1 LGHNA and CDR2 YNFKEQ. Here the CDR3 reads CASSQAQTSDTGELFF. The DNA for the CDR3 is TGTGCCAGCAGCCAAGCGCAGACTTCAGACACCGGGGAGCTGTTTTTT.

Remarks on this clonotype: The germline gene is not matched at one end of the junction; a read error may be the cause. The V gene is TRBV12-3 or TRBV12-4, the J gene TRBJ2-7; D unclear. The CDR3 has 13 amino acids. The chain's CDR3 is CASRTTLSYGQYF. The CDR3 DNA reads as TGTGCCAGCAGAACGACACTTTCCTACGGGCAGTACTTC.

This clonotype showed up just a few times. The J gene is TRBJ1-5, the V gene TRBV19, with D maybe TRBD1 (5 bases). Germline CDR1 LNHDA, CDR2 SQIVND (reference sequence). V was trimmed by 6 bases and J by 1 base, leaving 10 bases between them. CDR3 length: 14 amino acids. The CDR3 DNA reads TGTGCCAGTAGCCGGGACGGGAGCAATCAGCCCCAGCATTTT. It yields the protein CASSRDGSNQPQHF.

This clonotype has only a few counts. The V and J genes are TRBV6-2 or TRBV6-3 and TRBJ2-5; D not certain. Germline V CDR1 and CDR2: MNHEY, SVGEGT. Trimming shortened V by 6 bases and J by 5 bases, and 16 bases separated the two germline ends. The CDR3 is made up of 14 amino acids. CDR3 bases: TGTGCCAGCAGCCCACTGACGACCGGCGAGACCCAGTACTTC. This sequence encodes CASSPLTTGETQYF.

By share, this clonotype ranks as medium-sized. The V and J genes are TRBV6-1 and TRBJ1-2; no clear D. The V and J ends lost 2 bases and 5 bases respectively, with 12 bases between them. The CDR3 loop spans 14 amino acids. Germline CDR1 is MNHNS and CDR2 is SASEGT. The CDR3 protein is CASSESQDGYGYTF. DNA of the CDR3: TGTGCCAGCAGTGAATCCCAGGACGGGTATGGCTACACCTTC.

In its sample, this clonotype is medium-sized. The V gene is TRBV5-6, the J gene TRBJ2-7; 8 bases map to TRBD1. The CDR3 runs to 13 residues. J gave up 6 bases and V 4 bases, and 6 bases lay outside the gene matches. Germline V gives CDR1 SGHDT, CDR2 YYEEEE. This CDR3 reads CASSTTGGGEQYF. CDR3 sequence (DNA): TGTGCCAGCAGCACCACAGGGGGAGGCGAGCAGTACTTC.

This clonotype was seen once. The chain is built from TRBV4-3 and TRBJ1-1; D call uncertain. The CDR3 is 15 residues long. V gave up 0 bases and J gave up 5 bases, with 13 bases separating them. The germline CDR1 and CDR2 sequences are LGHNA and YSLEER. DNA for the CDR3: TGCGCCAGCAGCCAAGATACGGGGTGGGGTACTGAAGCTTTCTTT. This codes for CASSQDTGWGTEAFF.

The rearrangement uses TRBV27 and TRBJ2-7; D gene ambiguous. Germline V CDR1 and CDR2: MNHEY, SMNVEV (reference sequence). This CDR3 comprises 13 residues. V lost 5 bases to trimming and J lost 7 bases, with 15 bases between them. CDR3 in amino acids: CASSPRSHGEQYF. CDR3 sequence (DNA): TGTGCCAGCAGTCCCCGATCACATGGAGAGCAGTACTTC.

J is TRBJ2-3 and V is TRBV15, with D hard to call. V lost 1 base and J 2 bases, leaving 7 bases between the germline ends. The CDR3 is 14 amino acids. Germline V gives CDR1 LNHNV, CDR2 YYDKDF (reference sequence). The CDR3 spells CATSRVGYTDTQYF. The CDR3 region has the DNA TGTGCCACCAGCAGAGTGGGGTACACAGATACGCAGTATTTT.

This clonotype was counted only a few times. The CDR3: CSAEPGYYGYTF. The DNA of the CDR3 is TGCAGTGCCGAGCCGGGGTATTATGGCTACACCTTC. This chain connects TRBV20-1 to TRBJ1-2; D is unclear. The CDR3 has 12 residues. Germline V CDR1 and CDR2: DFQATT, SNEGSKA (reference sequence). V was clipped by 6 bases and J by 5 bases, with 13 bases between them.

This clonotype is deemed medium-sized. This chain joins TRBV29-1 and TRBJ2-5; D unresolved. Germline-derived CDR1 and CDR2 are SQVTM and ANQGSEA. Trimming took off 6 bases at V and 5 bases at J, with 13 bases between the two ends. CDR3 length equals 12 residues. Here the CDR3 reads CSVDLLGETQYF. The CDR3, as DNA: TGCAGCGTGGACCTCTTAGGGGAGACCCAGTACTTC.

V is TRBV4-1 and J is TRBJ1-2, with D possibly matching TRBD1 (5 bases). Per germline, CDR1 MGHRA and CDR2 YSYEKL. The V and J ends lost 4 bases and 7 bases respectively, with 16 bases between them. The CDR3 has 14 residues. This CDR3 reads CASSPRGSRTGYTF. CDR3 nucleotides: TGCGCCAGCAGCCCTCGGGGGAGTAGGACTGGCTACACCTTC.

This sequence joins TRBV6-1 and TRBJ1-1, with a tentative D call TRBD1 (6 bases). This CDR3 has 12 residues. Germline V lookup: CDR1 MNHNS, CDR2 SASEGT. The V and J ends lost 3 bases and 7 bases respectively, with 9 bases between them. The CDR3 here is CASSETGVEAFF. As DNA, the CDR3 is TGTGCCAGCAGTGAGACAGGAGTTGAAGCTTTCTTT.

Sample share makes this clonotype medium-sized. The rearrangement links TRBV12-3 or TRBV12-4 to TRBJ1-1; the D gene is possibly TRBD1 (6 bases). The length of the CDR3 is 13 residues. V lost 4 bases and J 0 bases, leaving 6 bases between the germline ends. The CDR3 spells CASSYRVNTEAFF. CDR3 in DNA: TGTGCCAGCAGTTACAGGGTGAACACTGAAGCTTTCTTT.

The chain joins TRBV19 to TRBJ2-1; unclear D gene. The CDR3 covers 15 residues. CDR1 is LNHDA and CDR2 is SQIVND in the germline V gene (reference sequence). Trimming stripped 10 bases from V and 6 bases from J, with 22 bases between. The chain's CDR3 is CATPPRTVITNEQFF. CDR3 in DNA: TGTGCCACCCCGCCCCGGACGGTAATTACCAATGAGCAGTTCTTC.

This clonotype was counted between two and nine times. The chain uses TRBV7-9 and TRBJ1-1, with D perhaps TRBD1 (5 bases). CDR3 length: 12 amino acids. V lost 3 bases and J 7 bases, leaving 9 bases between the germline ends. Germline assignment: CDR1 SEHNR and CDR2 FQNEAQ (reference sequence). DNA for the CDR3: TGTGCCAGCAGCTTCCAGGGATATGAAGCTTTCTTT. Protein: CASSFQGYEAFF.

The chain recombines TRBV11-1 with TRBJ2-3, with D tentatively TRBD1 (6 bases). This CDR3 is 14 amino acids long. Germline V lookup: CDR1 SGHAT, CDR2 FQDESV (reference sequence). V gave up 8 bases and J gave up 4 bases, with 16 bases separating them. CDR3 nucleotides: TGTGCCAGCGGCCGGGACACCGCACCAGATACGCAGTATTTT. As protein: CASGRDTAPDTQYF.